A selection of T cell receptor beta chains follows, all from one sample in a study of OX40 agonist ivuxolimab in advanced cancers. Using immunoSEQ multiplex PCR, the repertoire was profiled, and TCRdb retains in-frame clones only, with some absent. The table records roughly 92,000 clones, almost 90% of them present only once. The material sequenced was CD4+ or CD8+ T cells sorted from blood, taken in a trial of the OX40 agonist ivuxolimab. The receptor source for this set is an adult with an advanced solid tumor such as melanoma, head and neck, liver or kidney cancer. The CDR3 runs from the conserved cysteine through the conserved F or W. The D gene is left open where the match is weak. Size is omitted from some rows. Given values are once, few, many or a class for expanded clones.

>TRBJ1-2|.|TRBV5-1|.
TGCGCCAGCAGCCCGGAGGGACGGGAGCAAAGGGATGGCTACACCTTC
CASSPEGREQRDGYTF
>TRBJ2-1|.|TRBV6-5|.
TGTGCCACCGCTGGTCGATCGGAAGCCTACAATGAGCAGTTCTTC
CATAGRSEAYNEQFF
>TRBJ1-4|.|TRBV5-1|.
TGCGCCAGCAGCTTGGGAAGGGGGGACGAAAAACTGTTTTTT
CASSLGRGDEKLFF
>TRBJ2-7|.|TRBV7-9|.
TGTGCCAGCAGTCATACAGGGCCCTACGAGCAGTACTTC
CASSHTGPYEQYF
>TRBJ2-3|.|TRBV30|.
TGTGCCTGGAGTGTCAGGGGGGCCAAACGCACAGATACGCAGTATTTT
CAWSVRGAKRTDTQYF
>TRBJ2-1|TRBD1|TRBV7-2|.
TGTGCCAGCAGCACCAGCCTAGGGGGCCATGAGCAGTTCTTC
CASSTSLGGHEQFF
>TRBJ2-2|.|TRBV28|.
TGTGCCAGCAGTTCGAGGGAGCTGTTTTTT
CASSSRELFF
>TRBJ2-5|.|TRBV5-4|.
TGTGCCAGCAGCCGGCAGGACAGATATTCAACAGAGACCCAGTACTTC
CASSRQDRYSTETQYF
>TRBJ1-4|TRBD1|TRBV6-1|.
TGTGCCAGCAGTGAATCGAGGGGGCCCTACAATGAAAAACTGTTTTTT
CASSESRGPYNEKLFF
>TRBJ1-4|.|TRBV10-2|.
TGCGCCAGCAGTGAGAGGAATGAAAAACTGTTTTTT
CASSERNEKLFF
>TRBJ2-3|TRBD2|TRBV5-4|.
TGTGCCAGCAGCTCGCCCATAGCGGGGGGCACAGATACGCAGTATTTT
CASSSPIAGGTDTQYF
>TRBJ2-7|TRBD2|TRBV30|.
TGTGCCTGGAGTGTCGGACTAGGCGAGCAGTACTTC
CAWSVGLGEQYF
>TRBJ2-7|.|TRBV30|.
TGTGCCTGGAGTGTACAAGGCTCCTACGAGCAGTACTTC
CAWSVQGSYEQYF
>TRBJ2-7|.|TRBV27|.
TGTGCCAGCAGTTTACGCGGACTTCCAGCCGGGAGTGGGTACGAGCAGTACTTC
CASSLRGLPAGSGYEQYF
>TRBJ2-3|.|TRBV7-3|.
TGTGCCAGCAGCTTAAGGCGCACAGATACGCAGTATTTT
CASSLRRTDTQYF
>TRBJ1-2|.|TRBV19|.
TGTCCCGGGACGGGGAACTATGGCTACACCTTC
CPGTGNYGYTF
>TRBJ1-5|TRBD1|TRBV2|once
TGTGCCAGCAGTGAAGGCCGGGACAGCCCCCAGCATTTT
CASSEGRDSPQHF
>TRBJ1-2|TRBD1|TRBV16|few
TGTGCCAGCAGCCAAGACAGGGGGCTTGATGGCTACACCTTC
CASSQDRGLDGYTF
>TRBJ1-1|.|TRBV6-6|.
TGTGCCAGCAGCCCCGCGGGTGGGCCGAACACTGAAGCTTTCTTT
CASSPAGGPNTEAFF
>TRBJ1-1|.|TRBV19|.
TGTGCCAGTAGTGAAACAGGATTAAACACTGAAGCTTTCTTT
CASSETGLNTEAFF
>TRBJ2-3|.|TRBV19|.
TGTGCCAGTAGTGTCGGGAGTGGGACAGATACGCAGTATTTT
CASSVGSGTDTQYF
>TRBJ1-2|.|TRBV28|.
TGTGCCAGCAGTCCTTTAGCCCTAGGGAGGGAGGAGTATGGCTACACCTTC
CASSPLALGREEYGYTF
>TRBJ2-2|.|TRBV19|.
TGTGCCTCTGGGCGGAGGACCGGGGAGCTGTTTTTT
CASGRRTGELFF
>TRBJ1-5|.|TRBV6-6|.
TGTGCCAGCAGATCTACCGCTGGGGCTAGCAATCAGCCCCAGCATTTT
CASRSTAGASNQPQHF
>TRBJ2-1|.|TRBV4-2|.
TGTGCCAGCAGCCAGGACGCGGGACGGCCGAACAATGAGCAGTTCTTC
CASSQDAGRPNNEQFF